This T cell receptor beta chain is drawn from a study of T cell changes during pregnancy in multiple sclerosis. This clone was seen only once. Data came from immunoSEQ multiplex PCR; TCRdb stores just in-frame clones and leaves some out. The sample yields tens of thousands of clones, 93% seen once. The CDR3 is 14 amino acids. The V gene end was trimmed by 2 bases and the J gene end by 7 bases; junction bases not matched to a gene: 6. The germline V gene has CDR1 SGHRS and CDR2 YFSETQ. Sequencing used peripheral blood, obtained in the second trimester of pregnancy. The V call is TRBV5-1, the J call TRBJ2-7, with 10 bases matching TRBD2. This TCR derives from a female donor with multiple sclerosis, enrolled in a pregnancy study. The CDR3 reads CASSFSGGAREQYF. In nucleotides, the CDR3 is TGCGCCAGCAGCTTCAGCGGGGGGGCCCGGGAGCAGTACTTC.